Following are 4 T cell receptor beta chains from one sample sequenced in a study of Ad26.COV2.S vaccination and SARS-CoV-2 variants. Clones were sequenced by immunoSEQ multiplex PCR, and TCRdb holds only the in-frame ones, with some missing. The sample contains hundreds of thousands of clones, 89% of which appear only once. Stated treatment: approximately 18 received Ad26.COV2.S at low or high dose, single or two shots; a few received placebo; per-sample allocation not given. The study sampled participants on day 63 after the first vaccine or placebo injection. Specimen: peripheral blood, collected in a trial of Ad26.COV2.S vaccine versus placebo. The receptors derive from a person between 18 and 65 years old who received the Ad26.COV2.S COVID-19 vaccine or a placebo.

In DNA, the CDR3 is TGTGCCACCAGCGTAGACAGGCCAAATTCACCCCTCCACTTT. Its protein is CATSVDRPNSPLHF. The V call is TRBV15, the J call TRBJ1-6, with a possible D match to TRBD1 (6 bases). Per the germline V gene, CDR1 is LNHNV and CDR2 is YYDKDF (reference sequence). V was clipped by 5 bases and J by 7 bases, with 12 bases between them. The CDR3 spans 14 residues.

The chain recombines TRBV6-2 or TRBV6-3 with TRBJ1-5; 11 nucleotides match TRBD1. This CDR3 is built from 17 residues. Germline trimming cut 2 bases from V and 7 bases from J; bases unmatched to any gene: 10. Per germline, CDR1 MNHEY and CDR2 SVGEGT. Written as DNA, the CDR3 is TGTGCCAGCAGTTACCACGGACAGGGGGCGACTGGCCAGCCCCAGCATTTT. Its protein product is CASSYHGQGATGQPQHF.

This sequence joins TRBV5-4 and TRBJ2-4; D might be TRBD1 or TRBD2, each matching 5 bases. V lost 3 bases to trimming and J lost 6 bases, with 16 bases between them. CDR3 length: 15 amino acids. Germline loops: CDR1 SGHNT, CDR2 YYREEE (reference sequence). DNA of the CDR3: TGTGCCAGCAGCTCGGGACGATCTGGCGGAAACATTCAGTACTTC. Translating gives CASSSGRSGGNIQYF.

The chain joins TRBV19 to TRBJ2-3, with 8 positions matching TRBD2. CDR3 length equals 18 residues. CDR1 is LNHDA and CDR2 is SQIVND in the germline V gene (reference sequence). Germline trimming cut 3 bases from V and 2 bases from J; bases unmatched to any gene: 13. The CDR3 DNA is TGTGCCAGTAGTATCCTAGGCGGGGGGCACATCGTCACAGATACGCAGTATTTT. This sequence encodes CASSILGGGHIVTDTQYF.